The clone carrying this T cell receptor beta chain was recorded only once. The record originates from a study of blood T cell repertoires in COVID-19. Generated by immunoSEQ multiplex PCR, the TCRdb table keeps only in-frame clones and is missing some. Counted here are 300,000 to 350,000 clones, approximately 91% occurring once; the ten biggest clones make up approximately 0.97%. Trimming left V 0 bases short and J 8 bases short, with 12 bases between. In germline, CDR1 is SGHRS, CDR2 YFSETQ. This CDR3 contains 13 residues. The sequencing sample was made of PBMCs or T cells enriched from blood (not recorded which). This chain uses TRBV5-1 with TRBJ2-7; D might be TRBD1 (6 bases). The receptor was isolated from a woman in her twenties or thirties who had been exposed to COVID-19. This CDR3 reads CASSLAGDTKQYF. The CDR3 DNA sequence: TGCGCCAGCAGCTTGGCAGGGGATACGAAGCAGTACTTC.